The clone carrying this TCR beta chain showed up many times. Its antigen is undetermined. The data belong to a study of T-cell memory formation after mild COVID-19. General study findings and limits: A second wave expanding day 15 to 37 was CD4+-biased; contracting clones were balanced. Some SARS-CoV-2-responding clones were already detected in memory before infection.

TCRdb recomputed calls from the 5' RACE reads with MiXCR, one row per CDR3 protein. Seen here are around 300,000 distinct CDR3 sequences, roughly 18% observed once, and the top ten hold around 23%. CDR1 and CDR2 (germline): SQVTM, ANQGSEA. The length of the CDR3 is 12 residues. The ends were cut back, 2 bases at V and 15 bases at J, with 17 bases in the middle. The specimen sequenced was PBMCs or a T cell subset sorted from them (not recorded which). This receptor was taken from a man younger than 35 who had mild COVID-19 (a few samples of this study predate the infection). Cell type and time point are not known. The chain carries TRBV29-1 and TRBJ2-1; possibly TRBD2 for D (5 bases). DNA of the CDR3: TGCAGCGTTGAATCGGGGTCTTTAGGCTGGTTCTTC. Protein: CSVESGSLGWFF.